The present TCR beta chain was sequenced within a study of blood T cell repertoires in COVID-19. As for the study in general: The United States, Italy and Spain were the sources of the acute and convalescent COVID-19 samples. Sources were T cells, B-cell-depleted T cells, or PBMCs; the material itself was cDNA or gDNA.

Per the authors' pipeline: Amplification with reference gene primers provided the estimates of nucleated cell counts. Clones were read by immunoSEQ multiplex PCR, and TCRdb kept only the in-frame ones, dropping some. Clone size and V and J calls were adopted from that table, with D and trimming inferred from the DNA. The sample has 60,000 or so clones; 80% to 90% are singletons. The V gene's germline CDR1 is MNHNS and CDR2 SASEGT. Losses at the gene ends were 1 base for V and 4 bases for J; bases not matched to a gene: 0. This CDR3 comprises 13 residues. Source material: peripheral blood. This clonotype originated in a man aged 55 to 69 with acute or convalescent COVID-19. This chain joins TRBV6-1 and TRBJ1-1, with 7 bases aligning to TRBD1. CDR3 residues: CASSEDRGTEAFF. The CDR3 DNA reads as TGTGCCAGCAGTGAAGACAGGGGCACTGAAGCTTTCTTT.